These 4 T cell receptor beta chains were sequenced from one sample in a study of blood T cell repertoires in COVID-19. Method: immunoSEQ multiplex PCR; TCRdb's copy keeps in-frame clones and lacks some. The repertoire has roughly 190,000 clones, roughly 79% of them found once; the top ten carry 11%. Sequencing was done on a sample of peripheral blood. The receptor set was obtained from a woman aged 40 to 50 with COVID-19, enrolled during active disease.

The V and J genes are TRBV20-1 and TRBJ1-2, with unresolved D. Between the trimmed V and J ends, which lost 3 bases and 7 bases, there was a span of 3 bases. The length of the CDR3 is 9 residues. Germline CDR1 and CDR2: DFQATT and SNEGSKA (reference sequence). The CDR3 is CSASRGYTF. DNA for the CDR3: TGCAGTGCTAGTCGTGGCTACACCTTC.

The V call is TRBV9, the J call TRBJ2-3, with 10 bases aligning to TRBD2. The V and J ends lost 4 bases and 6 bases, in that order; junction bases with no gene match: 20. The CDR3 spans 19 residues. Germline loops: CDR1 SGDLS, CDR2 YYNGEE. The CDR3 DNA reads TGTGCCAGCAGCCCCTGGGGGCTAGCGGGGGAGTTTGAAAGGGATACGCAGTATTTT. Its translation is CASSPWGLAGEFERDTQYF.

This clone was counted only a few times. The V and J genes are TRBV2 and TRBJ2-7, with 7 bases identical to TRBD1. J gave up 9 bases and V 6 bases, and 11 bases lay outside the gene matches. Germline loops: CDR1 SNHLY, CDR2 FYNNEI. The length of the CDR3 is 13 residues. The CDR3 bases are TGTGCCAGCAGGCCGGGACAGTCTACGTTGCAGTACTTC. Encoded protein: CASRPGQSTLQYF.

CDR3 in amino acids: CASSEGEATEAFF. The CDR3, as DNA: TGTGCCAGCAGTGAAGGGGAGGCCACTGAAGCTTTCTTT. The chain has TRBV6-1 and TRBJ1-1; D unclear. Germline lookup yields CDR1 MNHNS and CDR2 SASEGT. The CDR3 is made up of 13 amino acids. V was trimmed by 1 base and J by 4 bases, leaving 7 bases between them.